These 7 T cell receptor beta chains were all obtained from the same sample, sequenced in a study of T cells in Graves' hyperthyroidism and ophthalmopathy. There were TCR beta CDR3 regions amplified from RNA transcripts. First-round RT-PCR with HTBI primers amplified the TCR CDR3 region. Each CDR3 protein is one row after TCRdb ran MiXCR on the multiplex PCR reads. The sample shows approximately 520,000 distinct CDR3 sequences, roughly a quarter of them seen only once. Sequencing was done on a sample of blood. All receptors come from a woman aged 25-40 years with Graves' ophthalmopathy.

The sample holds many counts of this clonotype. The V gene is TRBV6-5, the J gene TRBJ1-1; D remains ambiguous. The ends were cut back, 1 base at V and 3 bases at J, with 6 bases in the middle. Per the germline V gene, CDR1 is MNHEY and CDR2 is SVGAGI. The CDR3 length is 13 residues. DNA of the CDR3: TGTGCCAGCAGTTACTATAAGGACACTGAAGCTTTCTTT. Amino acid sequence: CASSYYKDTEAFF.

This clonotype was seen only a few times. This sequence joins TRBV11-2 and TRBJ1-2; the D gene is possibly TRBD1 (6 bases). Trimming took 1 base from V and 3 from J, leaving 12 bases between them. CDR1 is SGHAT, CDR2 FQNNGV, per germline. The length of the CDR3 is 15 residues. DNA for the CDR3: TGTGCCAGCAGCTTAGGCCTCGGGGGCGACTATGGCTACACCTTC. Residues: CASSLGLGGDYGYTF.

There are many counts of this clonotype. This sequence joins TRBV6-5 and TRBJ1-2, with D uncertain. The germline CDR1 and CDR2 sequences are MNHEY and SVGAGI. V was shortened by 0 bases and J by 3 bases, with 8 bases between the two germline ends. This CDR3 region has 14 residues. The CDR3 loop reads CASSYSVEDYGYTF. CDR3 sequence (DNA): TGTGCCAGCAGTTACTCGGTGGAGGACTATGGCTACACCTTC.

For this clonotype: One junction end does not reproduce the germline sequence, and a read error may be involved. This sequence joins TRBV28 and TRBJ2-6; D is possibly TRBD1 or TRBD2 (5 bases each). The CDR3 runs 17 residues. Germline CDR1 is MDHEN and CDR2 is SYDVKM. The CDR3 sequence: CASSLRQYRLGANVLTF. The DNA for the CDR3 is TGTGCCAGCAGCCTTAGACAGTATCGACTCGGGGCCAACGTTCTGACTTTC.

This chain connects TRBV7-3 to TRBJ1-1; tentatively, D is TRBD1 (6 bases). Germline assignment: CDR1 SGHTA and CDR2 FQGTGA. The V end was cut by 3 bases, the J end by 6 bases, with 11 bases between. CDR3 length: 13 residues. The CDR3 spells CASSFTGLAEAFF. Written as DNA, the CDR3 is TGTGCCAGCAGCTTCACAGGGTTAGCTGAAGCTTTCTTT.

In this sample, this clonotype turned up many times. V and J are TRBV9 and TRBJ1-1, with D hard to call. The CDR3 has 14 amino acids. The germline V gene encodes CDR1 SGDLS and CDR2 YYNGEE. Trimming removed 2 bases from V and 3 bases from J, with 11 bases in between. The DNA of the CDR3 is TGTGCCAGCAGCGTGGCAGGACCGCACACTGAAGCTTTCTTT. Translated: CASSVAGPHTEAFF.

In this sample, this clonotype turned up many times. As DNA, the CDR3 is TGCAGTGCTAGAGAGGCGGGGCGGTACACCGGGGAGCTGTTTTTT. It translates to CSAREAGRYTGELFF. The chain recombines TRBV20-1 with TRBJ2-2; TRBD2 is a possible D gene (6 bases). CDR1 is DFQATT and CDR2 is SNEGSKA in the germline V gene (reference sequence). This CDR3 region has 15 residues. V was pared by 0 bases and J by 3 bases, with 11 bases between.